The T cell receptor beta chain described here comes from a study of cytomegalovirus exposure and HLA in healthy donors. Turning to the study itself: As released early, the data held 70 million to 95 million unique TCRs from HLA-typed donors. Study-wide points: Association of a missense DCLRE1C variant with TCR beta V- and J-gene trimming was reported in a later analysis. Being productive about 87% or about 30% of the time was typical of most TCR beta V segments in an earlier analysis.

Germline CDR1 is MNHNY and CDR2 is SVGAGI (reference sequence). V gave up 0 bases and J gave up 1 base; unmatched junction bases: 0. The CDR3 is 16 amino acids. A single count supports this clone. The antigen remains unidentified. The primer mix had 60 Vbeta and 13 Jbeta primers. TCRdb's table, derived via immunoSEQ multiplex PCR, lists solely in-frame clones and lacks some. The data contain 170,000 or so clones, roughly 78% of them seen just once; the ten biggest clones take up less than 15%. The source material was PBMCs. The V gene is TRBV6-6, the J gene TRBJ1-5; TRBD1 matches at 10 bases. The TCR sequence derives from a woman aged 45-65 years in good health and CMV-seropositive. CDR3 sequence: CASSYSGQGSNQPQHF. The DNA of the CDR3 is TGTGCCAGCAGTTACTCGGGACAGGGGAGCAATCAGCCCCAGCATTTT.